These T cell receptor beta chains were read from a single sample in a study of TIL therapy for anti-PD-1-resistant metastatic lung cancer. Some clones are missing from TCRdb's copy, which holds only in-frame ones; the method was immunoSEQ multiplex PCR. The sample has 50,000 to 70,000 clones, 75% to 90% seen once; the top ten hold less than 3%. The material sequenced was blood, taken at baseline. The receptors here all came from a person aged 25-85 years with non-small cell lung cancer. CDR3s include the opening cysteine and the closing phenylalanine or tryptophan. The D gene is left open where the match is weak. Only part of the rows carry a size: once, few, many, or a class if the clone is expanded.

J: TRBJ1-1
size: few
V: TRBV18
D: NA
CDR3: CASSQTTENTEAFF
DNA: TGTGCCAGCTCACAAACGACAGAGAACACTGAAGCTTTCTTT

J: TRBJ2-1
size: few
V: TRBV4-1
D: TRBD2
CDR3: CASSQGGLALNEQFF
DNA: TGCGCCAGCAGCCAAGGGGGACTAGCACTCAATGAGCAGTTCTTC

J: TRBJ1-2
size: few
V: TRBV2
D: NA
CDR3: CASSEMEIGYTF
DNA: TGTGCCAGCAGTGAGATGGAAATTGGCTACACCTTC

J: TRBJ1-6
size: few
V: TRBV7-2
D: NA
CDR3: CASSFPQGNSPLHF
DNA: TGTGCCAGCAGCTTCCCCCAGGGAAATTCACCCCTCCACTTT

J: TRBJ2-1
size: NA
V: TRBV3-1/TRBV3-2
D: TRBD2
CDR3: CASSDGLAGARFRNEQFF
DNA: TGTGCCAGCAGCGACGGGCTAGCGGGAGCACGATTTAGGAATGAGCAGTTCTTC

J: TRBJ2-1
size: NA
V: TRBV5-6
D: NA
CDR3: CASSLGESGRSYNEQFF
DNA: TGTGCCAGCAGCTTGGGGGAGAGTGGCCGCTCCTACAATGAGCAGTTCTTC

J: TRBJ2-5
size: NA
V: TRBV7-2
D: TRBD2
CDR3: CASSSPGLASQETQYF
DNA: TGTGCCAGCAGCTCCCCGGGACTAGCCAGCCAAGAGACCCAGTACTTC

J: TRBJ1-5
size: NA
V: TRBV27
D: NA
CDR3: CASSLGGGRGPQHF
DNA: TGTGCCAGCAGTTTAGGGGGAGGTCGAGGGCCCCAGCATTTT

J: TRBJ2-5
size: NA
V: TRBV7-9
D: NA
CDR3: CASSPRETQYF
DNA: TGTGCCAGCAGTCCTAGGGAGACCCAGTACTTC

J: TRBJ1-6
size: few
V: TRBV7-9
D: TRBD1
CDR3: CASSPGQGNSPLHF
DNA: TGTGCCAGCAGCCCGGGACAGGGGAATTCACCCCTCCACTTT

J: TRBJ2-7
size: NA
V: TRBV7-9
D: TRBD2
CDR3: CASSLAGTYEQYF
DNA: TGTGCCAGCAGTTTAGCGGGAACCTACGAGCAGTACTTC

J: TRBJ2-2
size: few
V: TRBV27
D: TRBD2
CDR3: CASSWTSQTGELFF
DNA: TGTGCCAGCAGTTGGACTAGCCAGACCGGGGAGCTGTTTTTT

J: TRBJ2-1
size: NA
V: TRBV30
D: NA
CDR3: CASGRPVGEQFF
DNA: TGTGCCTCCGGGCGCCCCGTGGGTGAGCAGTTCTTC

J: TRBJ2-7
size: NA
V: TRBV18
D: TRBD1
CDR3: CASSEGTGREQYF
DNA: TGTGCCAGCTCAGAAGGGACAGGCAGGGAGCAGTACTTC